This TCR beta chain stems from a study of blood T cell repertoires in COVID-19. Method: immunoSEQ multiplex PCR; TCRdb's copy keeps in-frame clones and lacks some. This table has more than 300,000 clones, over 70% appearing once. Germline values: CDR1 SGDLS, CDR2 YYNGEE. V gave up 0 bases and J gave up 4 bases, with 10 bases separating them. This CDR3 contains 14 residues. The chain has TRBV9 and TRBJ1-2, with D perhaps TRBD1 (6 bases). The sequence was collected from a woman aged 50 to 60 with acute or convalescent COVID-19. The sample was peripheral blood. The CDR3 loop reads CASSVGGQSYGYTF. The CDR3 DNA is TGTGCCAGCAGCGTAGGGGGGCAGAGCTATGGCTACACCTTC.